Following are 30 T cell receptor beta chains from one sample sequenced in a study of T cell repertoires in cytomegalovirus infection. Their specific antigens are unknown. Using its own MiXCR run on the reads, TCRdb lists one record per CDR3 protein. The sample lists about a million distinct CDR3 sequences, approximately 30% occurring once. Sample: cultured CD8+ T cells from PBMCs, taken from culture after CMV antigen stimulation. These receptor sequences come from a human donor in good health (CMV status not recorded). Some clones in this sample may be carry-over from other donors' samples.

In its sample, this clonotype was seen once. This may arise from a read error, as a much more abundant clone is one base away. V usage is TRBV7-4 and J usage is TRBJ2-5; no definite D call. Between the trimmed V and J ends, which lost 5 bases and 3 bases, there was a span of 10 bases. This CDR3 comprises 13 residues. Germline V gene sequence: CDR1 SGHVT, CDR2 SQSDAQ. CDR3 DNA sequence: TGTGCCAGCAGCGCCCGACCGAAAGAGACCCAGTACTTC. This translates into CASSARPKETQYF.

This clonotype occurred a few times. The chain recombines TRBV7-6 with TRBJ2-1; unclear D gene. Trimming left V 2 bases short and J 10 bases short, with 9 bases between. The CDR3 loop spans 12 amino acids. Germline CDR1 SGHVS, CDR2 FNYEAQ. Written as DNA, the CDR3 is TGTGCCAGCAGCTTACCCGGGCAAGAGCAGTTCTTC. Residues: CASSLPGQEQFF.

The V and J genes are TRBV6-6 and TRBJ2-2; 13 nucleotides align to TRBD2. The ends lost 5 bases at V and 8 bases at J; junction bases unmatched: 5. The V gene's germline CDR1 is MNHNY and CDR2 SVGAGI (reference sequence). The CDR3 runs to 15 residues. The CDR3 loop is CASSTLAGGVGELFF. The CDR3 DNA follows: TGTGCCAGCAGTACACTAGCGGGGGGGGTAGGGGAGCTGTTTTTT.

This clonotype was observed many times. The V call is TRBV27, the J call TRBJ1-2; possible D gene TRBD1, 5 bases. Deletions cut 6 bases from V and 8 bases from J, with 16 bases between. CDR1 MNHEY and CDR2 SMNVEV come from the germline V gene (reference sequence). CDR3 length: 13 residues. CDR3 coding DNA: TGTGCCAGCAGCCCCGGGACCCTCTGGGGCTACACCTTC. Its protein is CASSPGTLWGYTF.

This sequence joins TRBV19 and TRBJ2-3; D is unclear. The germline CDR1 and CDR2 sequences are LNHDA and SQIVND (reference sequence). The CDR3 has 14 residues. Trimming took off 3 bases at V and 1 base at J, with 8 bases between the two ends. CDR3 DNA: TGTGCCAGTAGTATCGCTAGAGGCACAGATACGCAGTATTTT. This encodes CASSIARGTDTQYF.

This clonotype was detected ten times or more. The J gene is TRBJ1-2, the V gene TRBV2; TRBD1 matches at 10 bases. With 5 bases clipped from V and 6 bases from J, the junction kept 3 bases outside the gene matches. Germline V gives CDR1 SNHLY, CDR2 FYNNEI. This CDR3 has 13 residues. CDR3 DNA sequence: TGTGCCAGCAGTTCCGGGACAGGGGATGGCTACACCTTC. Amino acid sequence: CASSSGTGDGYTF.

The chain has TRBV12-3 or TRBV12-4 and TRBJ1-6; TRBD1 might be the D (6 bases). The CDR3 length is 16 residues. V lost 3 bases and J lost 0, with 9 bases in between. DNA for the CDR3: TGTGCCAGCAGTTTGAACAGGGCCTCCTATAATTCACCCCTCCACTTT. Its protein product is CASSLNRASYNSPLHF.

This clonotype was recorded a few times. The chain employs TRBV28 and TRBJ2-5; a weak D match, TRBD1 (5 bases). The CDR3 covers 14 residues. Trimming stripped 6 bases from V and 5 bases from J, with 16 bases between. Germline CDR1 and CDR2: MDHEN and SYDVKM. The CDR3 coding sequence is TGTGCCAGCAGCACTCCCCAGGGAACGGAGACCCAGTACTTC. Its protein is CASSTPQGTETQYF.

This rearrangement joins TRBV15 to TRBJ2-3; D might be TRBD2 (6 bases). The germline V gene encodes CDR1 LNHNV and CDR2 YYDKDF (reference sequence). The CDR3 has 17 amino acids. V lost 5 bases and J lost 4, with 22 bases in between. The CDR3 here is CATSSSRDLARSDTQYF. In nucleotides, the CDR3 is TGTGCCACCAGCTCATCCAGGGACTTAGCTAGGTCAGATACGCAGTATTTT.

V usage is TRBV6-1 and J usage is TRBJ1-1; D remains ambiguous. Trimming took off 1 base at V and 4 bases at J, with 16 bases between the two ends. There are 16 residues in the CDR3. Germline values: CDR1 MNHNS, CDR2 SASEGT. The DNA for the CDR3 is TGTGCCAGCAGTGAAGATGGCTTGTACCGGCGCACTGAAGCTTTCTTT. Translated, it gives CASSEDGLYRRTEAFF.

This clonotype was counted between two and nine times. This chain connects TRBV4-1 to TRBJ1-5; 8 bases line up with TRBD1. The germline gives CDR1 MGHRA, CDR2 YSYEKL. V lost 2 bases, J lost 5 bases, and 11 bases stayed unmatched. CDR3 length equals 17 residues. CDR3 region: CASSQFSDRVRDQPQHF. In DNA, the CDR3 is TGCGCCAGCAGCCAATTCTCGGACAGGGTGAGGGATCAGCCCCAGCATTTT.

This clonotype was counted only a few times. The chain has TRBV27 and TRBJ2-5; D is uncertain. Trimming pared 6 bases from V and 5 bases from J, leaving 13 bases between. CDR3 length: 13 residues. Germline V lookup: CDR1 MNHEY, CDR2 SMNVEV (reference sequence). This CDR3 reads CASSPIPPETQYF. CDR3 in DNA: TGTGCCAGCAGCCCTATCCCCCCGGAGACCCAGTACTTC.

In this sample, this clonotype turned up many times. The chain couples TRBV7-3 to TRBJ1-5, with D perhaps matching TRBD1 (6 bases). V lost 0 bases and J 3 bases, leaving 9 bases between the germline ends. This CDR3 comprises 15 residues. Germline CDR1 is SGHTA and CDR2 is FQGTGA. CDR3 DNA sequence: TGTGCCAGCAGCTTAACGGCAGGGGCCAATCAGCCCCAGCATTTT. Translation: CASSLTAGANQPQHF. The complete variable domain, with remaining parts taken from reference TRBV7-3 and TRBJ1-5, reads GAGVSQTPSNKVTEKGKYVELRCDPISGHTALYWYRQSLGQGPEFLIYFQGTGAADDSGLPNDRFFAVRPEGSVSTLKIQRTERGDSAVYLCASSLTAGANQPQHFGDGTRLSIL.

This clonotype has a count of ten or more. V is TRBV5-1 and J is TRBJ2-3, with 8 bases lining up with TRBD2. V lost 5 bases and J lost 1; bases outside the gene matches: 6. The CDR3 sequence is 15 residues long. Germline CDR1 SGHRS, CDR2 YFSETQ. The CDR3 sequence: CASSRGSGGTDTQYF. In nucleotides, the CDR3 is TGCGCCAGCAGTAGAGGTAGCGGGGGCACAGATACGCAGTATTTT.

Worth noting for this clonotype: A read error may be the cause here, since a much bigger clone is one base away. The chain has TRBV12-3 or TRBV12-4 and TRBJ1-5; a weak D match, TRBD1 (6 bases). The CDR3 totals 13 residues. V was cut by 4 bases and J by 6 bases, with 10 bases left in between. CDR3 region: CASSSQGTQPQHF. The CDR3 DNA reads TGTGCCAGCAGTTCCCAGGGGACTCAGCCCCAGCATTTT.

This clonotype was observed a single time. The rearrangement links TRBV27 to TRBJ1-6, with D possibly TRBD1 on 5 matching bases. CDR3 size: 18 residues. Germline CDR1 MNHEY, CDR2 SMNVEV (reference sequence). V lost 2 bases and J lost 1, with 15 bases in between. The CDR3, as DNA: TGTGCCAGCAGTTTACGGGACTTCCGAGGATCCTATAATTCACCCCTCCACTTT. Protein sequence: CASSLRDFRGSYNSPLHF.

The V and J genes are TRBV7-9 and TRBJ2-6; D is perhaps TRBD1 (5 bases). CDR1 SEHNR and CDR2 FQNEAQ come from the germline V gene (reference sequence). Trimming pared 8 bases from V and 0 bases from J, leaving 11 bases between. The CDR3 extends over 15 amino acids. The CDR3 bases are TGTGCCAGCCCTCTAAGGGGCTCTGGGGCCAACGTCCTGACTTTC. It specifies CASPLRGSGANVLTF.

The chain uses TRBV7-9 and TRBJ1-4; 7 nucleotides line up with TRBD1. The CDR3 has 15 residues. Trimming at V came to 5 bases and at J to 7 bases, leaving 10 bases not matched to a gene. CDR1 and CDR2 (germline): SEHNR, FQNEAQ (reference sequence). CDR3 nucleotides: TGTGCCAGCAGCCCCCTCAGGGGGGGGGGTGAAAAACTGTTTTTT. Translated, it gives CASSPLRGGGEKLFF.

This clonotype was found a few times. The J gene is TRBJ1-1, the V gene TRBV4-1; 9 bases match TRBD1. The CDR3 contains 17 residues. Germline CDR1 and CDR2: MGHRA and YSYEKL. V lost 0 bases, J lost 1 base, and 6 bases stayed unmatched. Here the CDR3 DNA reads TGCGCCAGCAGCCAAGATCGGGGGGACAGGGCGAACACTGAAGCTTTCTTT. It codes for CASSQDRGDRANTEAFF.

This clonotype was recorded many times. The chain employs TRBV24-1 and TRBJ2-7; D assignment may be TRBD1 or TRBD2 (5 bases each). CDR1 and CDR2 from the germline V gene are KGHDR and SFDVKD. V shed 8 bases and J shed 5 bases, with 15 bases lying between them. This CDR3 is 13 amino acids long. The DNA for the CDR3 is TGTGCCACCAAGGGGAGATCTTCCAACGAGCAGTACTTC. This translates into CATKGRSSNEQYF.

The table lists this clonotype with a few counts. The V gene is TRBV7-6, the J gene TRBJ1-5; 7 bases fit TRBD1. Trimming removed 1 base from V and 4 bases from J; junction bases left unmatched: 7. Germline lookup yields CDR1 SGHVS and CDR2 FNYEAQ. The CDR3 spans 16 residues. The CDR3: CASSLGEGARNQPQHF. DNA for the CDR3: TGTGCCAGCAGCTTAGGGGAGGGGGCTCGTAATCAGCCCCAGCATTTT.

The chain carries TRBV5-8 and TRBJ2-2; tentatively, D is TRBD1 or TRBD2 (5 bases each). V lost 4 bases to trimming and J lost 4 bases, with 14 bases between them. The CDR3 spans 15 residues. Germline loops: CDR1 SGHTS, CDR2 YDEGEE. The CDR3 DNA sequence: TGTGCCAGCAGCGCCCGGGACCTCCCCACCGGGGAGCTGTTTTTT. Protein sequence: CASSARDLPTGELFF.

V usage is TRBV27 and J usage is TRBJ1-5; no clear D. V was clipped by 2 bases and J by 4 bases, with 9 bases between them. The CDR3 is made up of 14 amino acids. Germline assignment: CDR1 MNHEY and CDR2 SMNVEV (reference sequence). This CDR3 is CASSLQRFNQPQHF. For the CDR3, the DNA is TGTGCCAGCAGTTTACAACGGTTTAATCAGCCCCAGCATTTT.

V gene TRBV12-3 or TRBV12-4 combines with J gene TRBJ1-5; D uncertain. V was clipped by 7 bases and J by 3 bases, with 10 bases between them. The CDR3 is made up of 13 amino acids. The CDR3 nucleotides read TGTGCCAGCACCCGGGCTAACAATCAGCCCCAGCATTTT. As protein: CASTRANNQPQHF.

The rearrangement joins TRBV29-1 to TRBJ2-7; maybe TRBD2 (5 bases). CDR1 SQVTM and CDR2 ANQGSEA come from the germline V gene. This CDR3 has 15 amino acids. Trimming removed 1 base from V and 3 bases from J, with 16 bases in between. The CDR3 DNA reads TGCAGCGTTGAAGCCCATAATTCGGGAAACTACGAGCAGTACTTC. Translated: CSVEAHNSGNYEQYF.

To note about this clonotype: The conserved final phenylalanine or tryptophan is absent from the CDR3, which likely points to a read error. V gene TRBV7-9 combines with J gene TRBJ2-7, with D tentatively TRBD2 (6 bases). Germline V gene lookup returns CDR1 SEHNR and CDR2 FQNEAQ (reference sequence). Trimming took off 1 base at V and 1 base at J, with 8 bases between the two ends. This CDR3 is built from 14 residues. CDR3 nucleotide sequence: TGTGCCAGCAGCTTAGTGGGGGGATCCTACGAGCAGTACGCC. Translating it yields CASSLVGGSYEQYA.

The chain couples TRBV5-4 to TRBJ2-7; D uncertain. Between the trimmed V and J ends, which lost 3 bases and 1 base, there was a span of 17 bases. Germline-derived CDR1 and CDR2 are SGHNT and YYREEE (reference sequence). The CDR3 totals 16 residues. CDR3 bases: TGTGCCAGCAGCTCCGGACGCAGTTCAAGTTCCTACGAGCAGTACGTC. It translates to CASSSGRSSSSYEQYV.

In the case of this clonotype: A much more abundant neighbour one base away suggests this may be a read error. J is TRBJ2-1 and V is TRBV7-2; D unclear. The germline gives CDR1 SGHTA, CDR2 FQGNSA. This CDR3 contains 11 residues. This CDR3 reads CVSSLDPKQFF. In DNA form, the CDR3 reads TGTGTCAGCAGCTTAGATCCGAAGCAGTTCTTC.

Of note for this clonotype: One end of the junction varies from germline; a read error may be responsible. The genes are TRBV7-6 and TRBJ2-7, with a weak D call TRBD2 (6 bases). This CDR3 contains 16 residues. CDR1 is SGHVS, CDR2 FNYEAQ, per germline. CDR3 sequence: CASSSRDRPPSYEQYF. The CDR3 DNA reads TGTGCTAGCAGCTCGCGGGACCGACCACCCTCCTACGAGCAGTACTTC.

This clonotype was counted between two and nine times. The chain is built from TRBV28 and TRBJ2-7; 11 positions agree with TRBD1. The CDR3 is 15 amino acids. V trimming: 5 bases; J trimming: 3 bases; junction bases outside the gene matches: 6. CDR1 MDHEN and CDR2 SYDVKM come from the germline V gene. The chain's CDR3 is CASSNRDRGFYEQYV. In nucleotides, the CDR3 is TGTGCCAGCAGTAACCGGGACAGGGGGTTCTACGAGCAGTACGTC.